This T cell receptor beta chain was recorded in a study of blood T cell repertoires in COVID-19. Trimming cost V 3 bases and J 3 bases; bases outside gene matches: 7. Germline CDR1 SGHRS, CDR2 YFSETQ. This CDR3 has 15 residues. Measured with immunoSEQ multiplex PCR; TCRdb has only the in-frame clones, and not every one. This table holds roughly 390,000 clones, 85% found once. Sample: peripheral blood. The chain couples TRBV5-1 to TRBJ1-2; TRBD1 agrees at 8 bases. This sequence originates from a woman between 18 and 29 years old with acute or convalescent COVID-19. CDR3 protein: CASSWGDRSDYGYTF. DNA of the CDR3: TGCGCCAGCAGCTGGGGGGACAGGAGTGACTATGGCTACACCTTC.